A selection of T cell receptor beta chains follows, all from one sample in a study of shared clonotypes between healthy human individuals. The protocol was immunoSEQ multiplex PCR, while the TCRdb copy is restricted to in-frame clones and leaves out a portion. Of roughly 1,600,000 clones listed, around 98.5% were seen once; the top ten hold 0.3% to 0.45%. Sequencing was performed on naive CD4+ T cells sorted from blood. The receptors come from a man younger than 40 in good health. Each CDR3 is given with its conserved first and last residue. D genes are given only for firm matches. Size tells how often a clone was seen (once, few, many) or the class of an expanded clone, and some rows leave it out.

j_call	d_call	v_call	clone_size	cdr3_nt	cdr3_aa
TRBJ2-3	TRBD2	TRBV10-1	.	TGCGCCAGCAGTGAGAAACCGGGACTAGCGGGAGTAGATACGCAGTATTTT	CASSEKPGLAGVDTQYF
TRBJ2-2	.	TRBV30	.	TGTGCCTGGAGTGGTAGCCGTACCGGGGAGCTGTTTTTT	CAWSGSRTGELFF
TRBJ2-7	.	TRBV6-1	.	TGTGCCAGCAGTCCGACAGGTCCGGAATACGAGCAGTACTTC	CASSPTGPEYEQYF
TRBJ2-7	TRBD2	TRBV6-5	.	TGTGCCAGCAGTTACGGAGCGGGGGGCTACGAGCAGTACTTC	CASSYGAGGYEQYF
TRBJ2-2	.	TRBV9	.	TGTGCCAGCAGCTCAGAAGAGGGGGGCCTCGGGGAGCTGTTTTTT	CASSSEEGGLGELFF
TRBJ2-7	.	TRBV30	.	TGTGCCTGGAGTACACTGACAGCCCTGGGCGAGCAGTACTTC	CAWSTLTALGEQYF
TRBJ2-7	TRBD1	TRBV7-9	.	TGTGCCAGCAGCTTAAGGGGGCACAGCCTCGACGAGCAGTACTTC	CASSLRGHSLDEQYF
TRBJ1-4	.	TRBV20-1	.	TGCAGTGCTACGAATGAAAAACTGTTTTTT	CSATNEKLFF
TRBJ2-5	.	TRBV7-7	.	TGTGCCAGCAGCTTAGACAGGGAAGAGACCCAGTACTTC	CASSLDREETQYF
TRBJ1-1	.	TRBV18	.	TGTGCCAGCTCAGATGTTACTACTATCACGAACACTGAAGCTTTCTTT	CASSDVTTITNTEAFF
TRBJ2-1	TRBD2	TRBV7-9	.	TGTGCCAGCAGCACCTTAGCGGGAGAATCCTACAATGAGCAGTTCTTC	CASSTLAGESYNEQFF
TRBJ1-2	.	TRBV6-1	.	TGTGCCAGCAGTGACAGGCAGGGTTTAGGTTATGGCTACACCTTC	CASSDRQGLGYGYTF
TRBJ2-1	TRBD2	TRBV6-1	.	TGTGCCAGCAGTGGGCTAGCGGGGACTTACAATGAGCAGTTCTTC	CASSGLAGTYNEQFF
TRBJ2-6	.	TRBV4-1	.	TGCGCCAGCCGAAGGGGGGCGGAGGGGGCTGGGGCCAACGTCCTGACTTTC	CASRRGAEGAGANVLTF
TRBJ2-2	.	TRBV14	.	TGTGCCAGCAGCCTCGCCCCTGGCCGGGAGCTGTTTTTT	CASSLAPGRELFF
TRBJ2-7	TRBD1	TRBV5-1	once	TGCGCCAGCAGCGCCGGGACAGGATCCTCCTACGAGCAGTACTTC	CASSAGTGSSYEQYF
TRBJ2-7	.	TRBV14	.	TGTGCCAGCAGCCTTCGAGTACAGGGCCACGAGCAGTACTTC	CASSLRVQGHEQYF
TRBJ1-2	TRBD1	TRBV13	.	TGTGCCAGCAGCCGGTTCCGGGACAGGGGTAACTATGGCTACACCTTC	CASSRFRDRGNYGYTF
TRBJ2-7	TRBD1	TRBV7-9	.	TGTGCCAGCAGCTCTGGACAGGCGTACTACGAGCAGTACTTC	CASSSGQAYYEQYF
TRBJ2-7	TRBD1	TRBV5-1	.	TGCGCCAGCAGCTTGGAGGACAGGGCTTACGAGCAGTACTTC	CASSLEDRAYEQYF
TRBJ1-1	.	TRBV29-1	.	TGCAGCGTCCTACCGGTTAACACTGAAGCTTTCTTT	CSVLPVNTEAFF
TRBJ1-1	.	TRBV2	.	TGTGCCAGCAGTGAAGGCAGGGTGAACACTGAAGCTTTCTTT	CASSEGRVNTEAFF
TRBJ2-3	.	TRBV28	.	TGTGCCAGCAGTCTCCTAGGGGATACGCAGTATTTT	CASSLLGDTQYF
TRBJ2-7	TRBD2	TRBV11-2	.	TGTGCCAGCAGCTCACTAGCGGGAGTTTACGAGCAGTACTTC	CASSSLAGVYEQYF
TRBJ2-1	.	TRBV7-6	once	TGTGCCAGCAGCTTCAGCGTGGCTAGCAGCTACAATGAGCAGTTCTTC	CASSFSVASSYNEQFF
TRBJ2-2	.	TRBV18	.	TGTGCCAGCTTCCCGACAGGCCTTCCCGGGGAGCTGTTTTTT	CASFPTGLPGELFF
TRBJ1-3	.	TRBV5-5	.	TGTGCCAGCAGCGGCGGCCTCTCTGGAAACACCATATATTTT	CASSGGLSGNTIYF
TRBJ2-5	TRBD2	TRBV5-4	.	TGTGCCAGCAGCCCAGCGGGAGGGTACCAAGAGACCCAGTACTTC	CASSPAGGYQETQYF
TRBJ1-5	.	TRBV2	once	TGTGCCACGACAAGGGTGGATAGCAATCAGCCCCAGCATTTT	CATTRVDSNQPQHF
TRBJ1-4	.	TRBV30	.	TGTGCCTGTGGTTCTAATGAAAAACTGTTTTTT	CACGSNEKLFF
TRBJ2-1	.	TRBV7-6	.	TGTGCCAGCAGCTTAGCGCCCAGCCTACATGAGCAGTTCTTC	CASSLAPSLHEQFF
TRBJ1-1	.	TRBV4-1	.	TGCGCCAGCAGCCAACAGTATCCGGGGGACACTGAAGCTTTCTTT	CASSQQYPGDTEAFF
TRBJ2-7	.	TRBV19	.	TGTGCCAGTAGTATCGTCTTTGCACCTGTCTACGAGCAGTACTTC	CASSIVFAPVYEQYF
TRBJ1-5	.	TRBV29-1	.	TGCAGCGTCTCTATGGCCTACAATCAGCCCCAGCATTTT	CSVSMAYNQPQHF
TRBJ2-5	.	TRBV5-1	.	TGCGCCAGCACCCCGGCAGGGTCTCTAGAGACCCAGTACTTC	CASTPAGSLETQYF
TRBJ2-7	.	TRBV30	.	TGTGCCTGGGGGTCTGGTAGACAGTACTTC	CAWGSGRQYF
TRBJ2-3	.	TRBV7-2	.	TGTGCCAGCAGCTTAGCAACCCCTCTCCTCCCTCCGGATACGCAGTATTTT	CASSLATPLLPPDTQYF
TRBJ2-1	.	TRBV15	.	TGTGCCACCAGGAGCGCGGCGGGGTACAATGAGCAGTTCTTC	CATRSAAGYNEQFF
TRBJ2-7	.	TRBV5-1	.	TGCGCCAGCAGCTTGGAGGTACCCTACGAGCAGTACTTC	CASSLEVPYEQYF